This TCR beta chain was captured in a study of response to subunit inactivated influenza vaccine. With 3 bases removed from V and 3 bases from J, the gap between germline ends came to 11 bases. Per the germline V gene, CDR1 is LGHNA and CDR2 is YNFKEQ. The CDR3 has 14 amino acids. TCRdb reanalysed the RT-PCR reads using MiXCR and keeps one entry per CDR3 protein. The repertoire has fewer than 700,000 distinct CDR3 sequences, 13% of them found once; the top ten carry 13%. This clonotype has only a few counts. No antigen is known for it. Overall study results and limits: The authors put forward the suggestion that each seasonal influenza vaccination may bring in only a limited number of new T cells.

The source was PBMCs from blood, collected roughly 46 days after vaccination. The TCR sequence derives from a man in his forties or fifties who received an inactivated influenza vaccine. This chain links TRBV4-2 with TRBJ1-2, with D perhaps matching TRBD1 (6 bases). CDR3 in DNA: TGTGCCAGCAGCCAGGCTGGGGGCGACTATGGCTACACCTTC. Amino acid sequence: CASSQAGGDYGYTF.